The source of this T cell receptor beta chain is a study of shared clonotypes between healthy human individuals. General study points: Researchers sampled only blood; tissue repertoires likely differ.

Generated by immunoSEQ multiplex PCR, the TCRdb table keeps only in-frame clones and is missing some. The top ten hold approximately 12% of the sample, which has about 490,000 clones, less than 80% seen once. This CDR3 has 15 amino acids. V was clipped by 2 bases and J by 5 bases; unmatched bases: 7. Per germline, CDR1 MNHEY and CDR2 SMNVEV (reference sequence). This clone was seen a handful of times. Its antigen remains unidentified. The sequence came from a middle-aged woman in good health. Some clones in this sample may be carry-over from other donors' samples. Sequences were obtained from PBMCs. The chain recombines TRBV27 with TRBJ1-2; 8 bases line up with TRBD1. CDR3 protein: CASSLTQGVGYGYTF. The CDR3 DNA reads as TGTGCCAGCAGTTTAACACAGGGGGTTGGGTATGGCTACACCTTC.